A selection of T cell receptor beta chains follows, all from one sample in a study of Graves' ophthalmopathy and Graves' hyperthyroidism. Each CDR3 protein gets one entry after TCRdb re-called the multiplex PCR reads with MiXCR. Altogether 200,000 to 250,000 distinct CDR3 sequences are present, around 50% being singletons, with the ten largest covering about 45%. The sequencing input was peripheral blood. Receptors were obtained from an adult man with Graves' ophthalmopathy. Each CDR3 is given with its conserved first and last residue. A D gene is named only where the DNA matches it firmly. The size of a clone is reported for some rows only, either as once, few or many, or as a class for expanded clones.

TRBV20-1	17	.	few	TRBJ2-6	CSAGDRWRGGGANVLTF	TGCAGTGCTGGAGATCGGTGGAGGGGAGGTGGGGCCAACGTCCTGACTTTC
TRBV6-2/TRBV6-3	14	.	.	TRBJ2-7	CASSPPAGSYEQYF	TGTGCCAGCAGTCCCCCGGCTGGATCCTACGAGCAGTACTTC
TRBV15	14	TRBD1	.	TRBJ1-2	CATSSLNRGRGYTF	TGTGCCACCAGCAGCTTAAACAGGGGAAGGGGCTACACCTTC
TRBV7-2	13	.	.	TRBJ1-1	CASSKTGNTEAFF	TGTGCCAGCAGCAAGACAGGGAACACTGAAGCTTTCTTT
TRBV19	15	.	few	TRBJ1-5	CASSIFSYSNQPQHF	TGTGCCAGTAGTATTTTCAGTTATAGCAATCAGCCCCAGCATTTT
TRBV5-8	15	.	few	TRBJ1-1	CASSLVLAGDTEAFF	TGTGCCAGCAGCTTGGTACTCGCAGGGGACACTGAAGCTTTCTTT
TRBV7-9	15	.	few	TRBJ1-5	CASSGRGIGNQPQHF	TGTGCCAGCAGCGGGAGGGGTATAGGGAATCAGCCCCAGCATTTT
TRBV19	15	.	few	TRBJ1-5	CASSTRDSLGQPQHF	TGTGCCAGTAGTACTAGAGACAGTTTAGGTCAGCCCCAGCATTTT
TRBV10-3	15	.	.	TRBJ2-7	CASSERQGTFNEQYF	TGTGCCAGCAGTGAACGGCAGGGAACGTTCAACGAGCAGTACTTC
TRBV7-3	16	.	.	TRBJ1-1	CASSFRGGLLNTEAFF	TGTGCCAGCAGCTTCCGCGGGGGACTCTTGAACACTGAAGCTTTCTTT
TRBV5-1	15	TRBD1	.	TRBJ2-7	CASSFETGQTYEQYF	TGCGCCAGCAGCTTCGAGACAGGGCAAACCTACGAGCAGTACTTC
TRBV5-1	19	TRBD1	few	TRBJ2-6	CASSLFGTVSNSGANVLTF	TGCGCCAGCAGCTTGTTTGGGACAGTATCAAACTCTGGGGCCAACGTCCTGACTTTC
TRBV5-1	14	TRBD1	few	TRBJ2-7	CASSSSTGSGEQYF	TGCGCCAGCAGCTCATCGACAGGGTCAGGCGAGCAGTACTTC